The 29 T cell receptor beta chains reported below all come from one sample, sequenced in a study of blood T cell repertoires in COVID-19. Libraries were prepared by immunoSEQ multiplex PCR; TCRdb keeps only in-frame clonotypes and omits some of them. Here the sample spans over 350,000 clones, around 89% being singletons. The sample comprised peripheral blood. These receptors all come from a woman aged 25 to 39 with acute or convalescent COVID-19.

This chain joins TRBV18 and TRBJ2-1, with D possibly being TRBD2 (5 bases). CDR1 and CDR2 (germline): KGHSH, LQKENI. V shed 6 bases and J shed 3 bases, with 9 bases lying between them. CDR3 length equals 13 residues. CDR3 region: CASSEDVYNEQFF. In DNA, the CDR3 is TGTGCCAGCTCGGAGGACGTCTACAATGAGCAGTTCTTC.

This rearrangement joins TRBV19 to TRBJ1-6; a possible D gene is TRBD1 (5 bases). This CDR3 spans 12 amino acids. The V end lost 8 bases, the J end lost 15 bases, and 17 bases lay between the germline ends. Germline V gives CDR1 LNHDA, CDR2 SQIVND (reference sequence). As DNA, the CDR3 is TGTGCCAGTGGGGACTCCTCGTGGTTCCTCCACTTT. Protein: CASGDSSWFLHF.

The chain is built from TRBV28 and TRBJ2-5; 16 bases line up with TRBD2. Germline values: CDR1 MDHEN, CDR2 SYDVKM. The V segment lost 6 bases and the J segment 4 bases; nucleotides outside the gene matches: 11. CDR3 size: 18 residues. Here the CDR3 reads CASSPNPGTSGGVETQYF. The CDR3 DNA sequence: TGTGCCAGCAGCCCTAATCCCGGGACTAGCGGGGGGGTAGAGACCCAGTACTTC. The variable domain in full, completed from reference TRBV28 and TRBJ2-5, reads DVKVTQSSRYLVKRTGEKVFLECVQDMDHENMFWYRQDPGLGLRLIYFSYDVKMKEKGDIPEGYSVSREKKERFSLILESASTNQTSMYLCASSPNPGTSGGVETQYFGPGTRLLVL.

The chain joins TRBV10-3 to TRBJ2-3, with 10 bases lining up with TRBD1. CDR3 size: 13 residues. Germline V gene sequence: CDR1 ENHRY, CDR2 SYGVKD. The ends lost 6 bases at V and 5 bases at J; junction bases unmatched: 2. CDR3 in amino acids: CAISWTGGDTQYF. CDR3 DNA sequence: TGTGCCATCAGCTGGACAGGGGGAGATACGCAGTATTTT.

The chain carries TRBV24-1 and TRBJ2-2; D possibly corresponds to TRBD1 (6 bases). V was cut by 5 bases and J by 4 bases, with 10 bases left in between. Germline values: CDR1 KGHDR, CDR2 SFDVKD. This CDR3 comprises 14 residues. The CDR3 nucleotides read TGTGCCACCAGTGTAACAGGGTTCACCGGGGAGCTGTTTTTT. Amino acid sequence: CATSVTGFTGELFF.

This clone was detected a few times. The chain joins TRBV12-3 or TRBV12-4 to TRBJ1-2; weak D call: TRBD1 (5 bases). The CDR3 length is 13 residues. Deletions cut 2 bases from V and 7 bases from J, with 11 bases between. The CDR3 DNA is TGTGCCAGCAGTTTAAGGCGCCAGGGTGGCTACACCTTC. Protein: CASSLRRQGGYTF.

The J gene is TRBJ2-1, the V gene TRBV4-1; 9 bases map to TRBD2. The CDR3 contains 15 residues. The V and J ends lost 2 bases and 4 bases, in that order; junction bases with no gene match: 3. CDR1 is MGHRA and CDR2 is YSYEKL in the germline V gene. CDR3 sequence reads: CASSQKRGDYNEQFF. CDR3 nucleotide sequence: TGCGCCAGCAGCCAAAAGCGGGGGGATTACAATGAGCAGTTCTTC.

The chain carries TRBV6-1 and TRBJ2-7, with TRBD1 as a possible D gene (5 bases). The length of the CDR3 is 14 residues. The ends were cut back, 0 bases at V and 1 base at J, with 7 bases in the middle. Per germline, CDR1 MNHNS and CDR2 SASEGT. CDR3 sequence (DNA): TGTGCCAGCAGTGAAGCGGACACGTCCTACGAGCAGTACTTC. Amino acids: CASSEADTSYEQYF.

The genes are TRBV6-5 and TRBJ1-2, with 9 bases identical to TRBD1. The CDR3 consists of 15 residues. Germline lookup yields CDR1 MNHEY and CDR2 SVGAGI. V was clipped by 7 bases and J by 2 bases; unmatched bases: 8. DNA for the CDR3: TGTGCCAGCACGTTAGACAGGGGGGGAAACTATGGCTACACCTTC. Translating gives CASTLDRGGNYGYTF.

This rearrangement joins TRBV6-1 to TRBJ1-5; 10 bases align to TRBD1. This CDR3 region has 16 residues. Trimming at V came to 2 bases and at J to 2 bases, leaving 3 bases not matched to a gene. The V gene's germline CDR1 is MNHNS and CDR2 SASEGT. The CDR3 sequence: CASSERQGAGNQPQHF. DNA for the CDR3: TGTGCCAGCAGTGAACGACAGGGGGCTGGCAATCAGCCCCAGCATTTT.

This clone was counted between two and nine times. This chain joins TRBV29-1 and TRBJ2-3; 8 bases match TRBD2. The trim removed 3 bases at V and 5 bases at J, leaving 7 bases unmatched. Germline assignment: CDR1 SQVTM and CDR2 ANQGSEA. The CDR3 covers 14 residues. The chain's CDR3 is CSVDLGGVLDTQYF. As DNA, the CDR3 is TGCAGCGTTGATCTCGGGGGGGTCCTAGATACGCAGTATTTT.

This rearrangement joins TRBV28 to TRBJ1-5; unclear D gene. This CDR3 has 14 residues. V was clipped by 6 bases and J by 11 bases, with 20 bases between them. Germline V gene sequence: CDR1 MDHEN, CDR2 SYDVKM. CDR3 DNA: TGTGCCAGCAGATACAGCGGGCCTCGTTTCTCCCAGCATTTT. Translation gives CASRYSGPRFSQHF.

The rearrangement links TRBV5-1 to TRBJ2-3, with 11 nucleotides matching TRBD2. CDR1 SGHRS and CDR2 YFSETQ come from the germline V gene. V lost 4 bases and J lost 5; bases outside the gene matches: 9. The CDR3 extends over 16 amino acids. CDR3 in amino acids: CASSPSGGPRGDTQYF. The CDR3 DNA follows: TGCGCCAGCAGCCCTAGCGGGGGGCCCCGGGGAGATACGCAGTATTTT.

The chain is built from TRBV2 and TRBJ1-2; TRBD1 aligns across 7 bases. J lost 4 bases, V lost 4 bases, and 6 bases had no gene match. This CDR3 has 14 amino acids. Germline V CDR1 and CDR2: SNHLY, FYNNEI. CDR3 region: CASSVAAGGYGYTF. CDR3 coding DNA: TGTGCCAGCAGTGTCGCGGCAGGGGGCTATGGCTACACCTTC.

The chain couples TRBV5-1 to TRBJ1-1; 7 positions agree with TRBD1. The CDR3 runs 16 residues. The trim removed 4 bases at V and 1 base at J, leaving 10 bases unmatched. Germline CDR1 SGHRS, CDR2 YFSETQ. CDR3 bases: TGCGCCAGCAGCCCACGAGGCAGGGGGGAGAACACTGAAGCTTTCTTT. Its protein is CASSPRGRGENTEAFF.

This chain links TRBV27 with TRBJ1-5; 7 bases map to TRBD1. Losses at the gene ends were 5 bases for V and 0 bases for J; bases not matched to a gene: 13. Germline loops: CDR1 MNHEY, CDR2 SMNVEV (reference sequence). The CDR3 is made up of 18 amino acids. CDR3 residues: CASSQRQGKTYSNQPQHF. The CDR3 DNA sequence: TGTGCCAGCAGTCAACGACAGGGCAAAACCTATAGCAATCAGCCCCAGCATTTT.

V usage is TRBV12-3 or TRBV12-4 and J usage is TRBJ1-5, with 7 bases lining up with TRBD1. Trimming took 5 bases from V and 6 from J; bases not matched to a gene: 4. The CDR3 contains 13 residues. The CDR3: CASSPPGGQPQHF. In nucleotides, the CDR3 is TGTGCCAGCAGTCCGCCAGGGGGTCAGCCCCAGCATTTT.

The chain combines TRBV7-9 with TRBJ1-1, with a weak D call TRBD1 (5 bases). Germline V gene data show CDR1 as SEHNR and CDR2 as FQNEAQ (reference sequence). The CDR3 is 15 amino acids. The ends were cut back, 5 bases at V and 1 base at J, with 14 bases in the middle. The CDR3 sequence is CASSTSQAWNTEAFF. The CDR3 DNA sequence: TGTGCCAGCAGCACATCACAGGCTTGGAACACTGAAGCTTTCTTT. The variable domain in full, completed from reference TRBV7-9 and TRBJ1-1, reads DTGVSQNPRHKITKRGQNVTFRCDPISEHNRLYWYRQTLGQGPEFLTYFQNEAQLEKSRLLSDRFSAERPKGSFSTLEIQRTEQGDSAMYLCASSTSQAWNTEAFFGQGTRLTVV.

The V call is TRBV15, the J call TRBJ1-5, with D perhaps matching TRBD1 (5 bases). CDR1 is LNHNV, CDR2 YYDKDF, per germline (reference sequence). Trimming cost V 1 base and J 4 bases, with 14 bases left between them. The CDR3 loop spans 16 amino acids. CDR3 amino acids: CATSRARARQNQPQHF. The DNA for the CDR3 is TGTGCCACCAGCAGAGCCAGGGCCCGACAAAATCAGCCCCAGCATTTT.

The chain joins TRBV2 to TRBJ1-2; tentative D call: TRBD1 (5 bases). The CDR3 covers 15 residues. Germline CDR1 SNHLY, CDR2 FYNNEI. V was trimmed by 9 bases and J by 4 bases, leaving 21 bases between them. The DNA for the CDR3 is TGTGCCAGTGATTTGAGCCCAGGGTTTGGCTATGGCTACACCTTC. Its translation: CASDLSPGFGYGYTF.

The CDR3 protein is CASSLGANFYEQYF. As DNA, the CDR3 is TGCGCCAGCAGCTTGGGGGCTAACTTCTACGAGCAGTACTTC. The J gene is TRBJ2-7, the V gene TRBV5-1; D remains ambiguous. CDR1 and CDR2 (germline): SGHRS, YFSETQ. V was pared by 0 bases and J by 3 bases, with 10 bases between. There are 14 residues in the CDR3.

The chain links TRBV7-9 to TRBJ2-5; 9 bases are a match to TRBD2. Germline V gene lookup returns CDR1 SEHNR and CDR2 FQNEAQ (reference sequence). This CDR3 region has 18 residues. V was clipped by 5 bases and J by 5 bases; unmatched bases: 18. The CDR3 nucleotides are TGTGCCAGCAGCATGCCCCTTCGGGGCGGGGGGGCCCGGGAGACCCAGTACTTC. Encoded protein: CASSMPLRGGGARETQYF.

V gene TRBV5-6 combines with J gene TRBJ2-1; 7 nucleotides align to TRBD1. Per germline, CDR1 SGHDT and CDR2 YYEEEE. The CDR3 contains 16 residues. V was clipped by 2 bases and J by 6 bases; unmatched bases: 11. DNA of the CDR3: TGTGCCAGCAGCTTTTTGGGGTCCCCAGGGGGCAATGAGCAGTTCTTC. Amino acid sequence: CASSFLGSPGGNEQFF.

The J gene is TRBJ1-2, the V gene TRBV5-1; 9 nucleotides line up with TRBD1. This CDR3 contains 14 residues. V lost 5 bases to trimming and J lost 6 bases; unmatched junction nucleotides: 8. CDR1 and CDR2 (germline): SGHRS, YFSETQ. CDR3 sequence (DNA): TGCGCCAGCAGTCAACAGGGGGCGTTTCATGGCTACACCTTC. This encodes CASSQQGAFHGYTF.

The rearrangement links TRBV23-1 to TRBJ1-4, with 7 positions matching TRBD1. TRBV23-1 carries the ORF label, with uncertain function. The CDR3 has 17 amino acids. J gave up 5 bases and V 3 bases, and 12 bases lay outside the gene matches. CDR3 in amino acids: CASSHPRRRGPNEKLFF. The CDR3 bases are TGCGCCAGCAGTCATCCCCGGCGGAGGGGGCCCAATGAAAAACTGTTTTTT.

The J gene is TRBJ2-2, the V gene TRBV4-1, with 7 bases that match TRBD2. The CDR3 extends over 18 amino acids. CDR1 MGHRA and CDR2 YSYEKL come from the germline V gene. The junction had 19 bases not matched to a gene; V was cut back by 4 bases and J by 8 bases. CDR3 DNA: TGCGCCAGCAGCCCTACCCCGGCACTACTAGCGTTAGGAGGGGAGCTGTTTTTT. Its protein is CASSPTPALLALGGELFF.

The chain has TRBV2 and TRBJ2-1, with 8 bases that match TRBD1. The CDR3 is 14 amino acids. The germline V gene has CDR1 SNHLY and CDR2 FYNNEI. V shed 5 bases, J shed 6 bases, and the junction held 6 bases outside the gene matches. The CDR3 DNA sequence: TGTGCCAGCAGTCCGGACAGGGCCGTCAATGAGCAGTTCTTC. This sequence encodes CASSPDRAVNEQFF.

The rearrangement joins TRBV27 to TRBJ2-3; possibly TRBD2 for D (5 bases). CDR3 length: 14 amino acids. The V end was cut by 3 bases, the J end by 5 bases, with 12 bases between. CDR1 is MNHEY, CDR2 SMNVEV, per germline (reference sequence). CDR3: CASSFTLALDTQYF. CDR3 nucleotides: TGTGCCAGCAGTTTCACCCTAGCATTAGATACGCAGTATTTT.

The CDR3 sequence is CSVEDVNREPRQETQYF. The CDR3 region has the DNA TGCAGCGTTGAGGACGTGAACCGGGAACCACGCCAAGAGACCCAGTACTTC. The V gene is TRBV29-1, the J gene TRBJ2-5, with a possible D match to TRBD2 (5 bases). This CDR3 has 17 residues. V was trimmed by 3 bases and J by 1 base, leaving 21 bases between them. Germline CDR1 reads SQVTM; CDR2 reads ANQGSEA.